A selection of T cell receptor beta chains follows, all from one sample in a study of blood T cell repertoires in COVID-19. This table comes from immunoSEQ multiplex PCR, and its TCRdb copy is limited to in-frame clones, with some not included. The sample lists 180,000 or so clones, 80% to 90% seen once, with approximately 9.9% in the top ten. Sample: peripheral blood. All receptors come from a woman between 35 and 50 years old with COVID-19, enrolled during active disease. CDR3s include the opening cysteine and the closing phenylalanine or tryptophan. The D gene is left open where the match is weak. The listing skips clone size in some rows; elsewhere it reads once, few, many or a size class.

v_call	j_call	clone_size	d_call	cdr3_nt	cdr3_aa
TRBV5-6	TRBJ1-2	few	.	TGTGCCAGCAGCCCAGGACAGACTAACTATGGCTACACCTTC	CASSPGQTNYGYTF
TRBV19	TRBJ1-2	.	TRBD1	TGTGCCAGTGTTACGACAGGGGGGACCTTAGGCGGCTACACCTTC	CASVTTGGTLGGYTF
TRBV6-4	TRBJ1-4	.	TRBD1	TGTGCCAGCAGCCACTCCCTGACTTCGACCGGGACAGGGGACGAAAAACTGTTTTTT	CASSHSLTSTGTGDEKLFF
TRBV5-1	TRBJ2-3	.	.	TGCGCCAGCAGCTTGTCGGGGTCTACAGATACGCAGTATTTT	CASSLSGSTDTQYF
TRBV5-5	TRBJ2-7	.	.	TGTGCCAGCAGCTCCCAGGGGGGAGGCACCTACGAGCAGTACTTC	CASSSQGGGTYEQYF
TRBV20-1	TRBJ1-1	.	.	TGCAGTGCTAGATCGGACACTGAAGCTTTCTTT	CSARSDTEAFF
TRBV12-3/TRBV12-4	TRBJ2-7	once	.	TGTGCCAGCAGTTCCGACAGGTACGAGCAGTACTTC	CASSSDRYEQYF
TRBV14	TRBJ1-6	.	.	TGTGCCAGCAGCCAAGATCGACATAGGCTTTCTAATTCACCCCTCCACTTT	CASSQDRHRLSNSPLHF
TRBV1	TRBJ1-6	.	.	TGCACCAGCAGCCAAAGCTTTTCTTACTCTCTCTCCGAGGATTCACCCCTCCACTTT	CTSSQSFSYSLSEDSPLHF
TRBV5-4	TRBJ2-1	.	.	TGTGCCAGCAGGACGGGGGCAGGGGGACCGTTCTTC	CASRTGAGGPFF
TRBV7-6	TRBJ2-5	.	TRBD1	TGTGCCAGCAGCCCTCGGACAGGGGGCAGCGAGACCCAGTACTTC	CASSPRTGGSETQYF
TRBV28	TRBJ2-7	once	TRBD1	TGTGCCAGCAGGCCGTTGGGACAGGCCCCTTTGGGGCAGTACTTC	CASRPLGQAPLGQYF
TRBV6-5	TRBJ1-1	.	TRBD1	TGTGCCAGCAGTAAACCGGGACAGGCGTCAGCTTTCTTT	CASSKPGQASAFF
TRBV20-1	TRBJ2-1	.	TRBD2	TGCAGTGCTAGTTTGGGACTAGGGGGGAATGAGCAGTTCTTC	CSASLGLGGNEQFF
TRBV5-8	TRBJ2-3	.	.	TGTGCCAGCAGCCCTAGACCGCTCAGCACAGATACGCAGTATTTT	CASSPRPLSTDTQYF
TRBV10-2	TRBJ1-4	.	.	TGCGCCAGCAGTGAATGGTCGGGGGACGGGGAAAAACTGTTTTTT	CASSEWSGDGEKLFF
TRBV6-1	TRBJ2-1	.	TRBD2	TGTGCCAGCAGTGAAGAGCGGGATTACAATGAGCAGTTCTTC	CASSEERDYNEQFF
TRBV19	TRBJ2-5	once	.	TGTGCCAGTAGTATAGAGGCAGGGGTCGAAGAGACCCAGTACTTC	CASSIEAGVEETQYF
TRBV29-1	TRBJ2-1	few	.	TGCAGCTCAGGCAGGGGTGGCTCCTACAATGAGCAGTTCTTC	CSSGRGGSYNEQFF
TRBV20-1	TRBJ2-7	.	.	TGCAGTGCTAGTGAACAGGGTACCTACGAGCAGTACTTC	CSASEQGTYEQYF
TRBV7-3	TRBJ2-1	.	TRBD2	TGTGCCAGCAGCTTTGTTTGGGGAGGGGAGCAGTTCTTC	CASSFVWGGEQFF
TRBV6-1	TRBJ2-3	.	.	TGTGCCAGCAGTGAGGGGGGACAGCAGGCAGATACGCAGTATTTT	CASSEGGQQADTQYF
TRBV19	TRBJ2-3	once	.	TGTGCCAGTAGTCCCGGAGGTGGGGAGATAGATACGCAGTATTTT	CASSPGGGEIDTQYF
TRBV18	TRBJ2-7	.	TRBD1	TGTGCCAGCTCGTTCGGGGTACAGGGGGCCTACGAGCAGTACTTC	CASSFGVQGAYEQYF
TRBV7-8	TRBJ2-1	.	TRBD2	TGTGCCAGCAGCTCTTACCCGGGACTAGCGGAAAACAATGAGCAGTTCTTC	CASSSYPGLAENNEQFF
TRBV10-1	TRBJ2-3	.	.	TGCGCCAGCAGTGAGTCGTTTGCAGGGCGGTATACGCAGTATTTT	CASSESFAGRYTQYF
TRBV30	TRBJ2-1	.	.	TGTGCCTGGACTCGGTCCGGCTACAATGAGCAGTTCTTC	CAWTRSGYNEQFF
TRBV6-5	TRBJ1-1	.	.	TGTGCCAGCAGGGGCCGCGGGGGCACTGAAGCTTTCTTT	CASRGRGGTEAFF
TRBV5-6	TRBJ2-3	.	TRBD1	TGTGCCAGCAGCTGGCAGGGGGGCACAGATACGCAGTATTTT	CASSWQGGTDTQYF
TRBV5-1	TRBJ2-7	once	.	TGCGCCAGCAGCTTTGGGAGTTCCTACGAGCAGTACTTC	CASSFGSSYEQYF
TRBV7-9	TRBJ1-2	.	.	TGTGCCAGCAGCTTAGCGTCAGGGGTACGCTACACCTTC	CASSLASGVRYTF
TRBV6-6	TRBJ2-7	.	.	TGTGCCAGCAGTTACTCGGGGGCGGGAGTCCACGAGCAGTACTTC	CASSYSGAGVHEQYF
TRBV6-5	TRBJ1-2	.	.	TGTGCCAGCAGTCCCCAAACTCCTTATGGCTACACCTTC	CASSPQTPYGYTF
TRBV2	TRBJ1-1	.	.	TGTGCCAGCAACAGACAAGTGAACACTGAAGCTTTCTTT	CASNRQVNTEAFF
TRBV5-1	TRBJ2-3	once	TRBD1	TGCGCCAGCAGGAAACAGGGGGCTACAGATACGCAGTATTTT	CASRKQGATDTQYF
TRBV5-4	TRBJ2-5	.	.	TGTGCCAGCAGCCCGTCCCGGAGAGCGGAGACCCAGTACTTC	CASSPSRRAETQYF
TRBV2	TRBJ2-3	.	TRBD2	TGTGCAAGCAGGCCCCTAGCGGGAGGGACAGATACGCAGTATTTT	CASRPLAGGTDTQYF
TRBV6-5	TRBJ1-2	.	TRBD1	TGTGCCAGCAGTACGACAGGGAACTATGGCTACACCTTC	CASSTTGNYGYTF
TRBV5-4	TRBJ2-2	many	TRBD2	TGTGCCAGCAGCAAGGGACTAGCGGGAGCCGGGGAGCTGTTTTTT	CASSKGLAGAGELFF
TRBV27	TRBJ2-1	.	.	TGTGCCAGCAGTTTAAGGGGCTCCTACAATGAGCAGTTCTTC	CASSLRGSYNEQFF
TRBV5-1	TRBJ2-1	.	TRBD2	TGCGCCAGCAGTAGCGGGAGGGTGACATACAATGAGCAGTTCTTC	CASSSGRVTYNEQFF
TRBV27	TRBJ1-6	.	TRBD1	TGTGCCAGCAGTGACAGGGGTTATCCAATTTCACCCCTCCACTTT	CASSDRGYPISPLHF
TRBV30	TRBJ1-2	.	TRBD1	TGTGCCTCACGGGACAGGGAGTCATTCGGCTACACCTTC	CASRDRESFGYTF
TRBV19	TRBJ2-1	.	TRBD2	TGTGCCAGTAGTATGGGCCCGCTAGCGGGATCCTACAATGAGCAGTTCTTC	CASSMGPLAGSYNEQFF
TRBV2	TRBJ2-3	.	.	TGTGCCAGCACCCGGGACATCACAGATACGCAGTATTTT	CASTRDITDTQYF
TRBV27	TRBJ2-2	.	.	TGTGCCAGCAACAGAAAAGGTACCGGGGAGCTGTTTTTT	CASNRKGTGELFF